A single sample is the source of the 8 T cell receptor beta chains below, sequenced in a study of blood T cell repertoires in COVID-19. Measured with immunoSEQ multiplex PCR; TCRdb has only the in-frame clones, and not every one. Of around 250,000 clones in the sample, 75% to 90% are singletons; the top ten hold roughly 10%. Sequenced sample: peripheral blood. Receptor source: a woman in her seventies with COVID-19, enrolled during active disease.

The chain joins TRBV4-2 to TRBJ1-5; 7 bases are shared with TRBD1. CDR1 is LGHNA and CDR2 is YNFKEQ in the germline V gene. CDR3 length equals 16 residues. V lost 1 base, J lost 3 bases, and 6 bases stayed unmatched. CDR3 DNA: TGTGCCAGCAGCCAAGCCGGGACAGCCTACAATCAGCCCCAGCATTTT. Translating it yields CASSQAGTAYNQPQHF.

This sequence joins TRBV11-2 and TRBJ1-2; 9 nucleotides align to TRBD1. This CDR3 is 14 amino acids long. The ends lost 4 bases at V and 5 bases at J; junction bases unmatched: 5. The germline V gene has CDR1 SGHAT and CDR2 FQNNGV. The CDR3 region is CASSSVGTGYGYTF. Written as DNA, the CDR3 is TGTGCCAGCAGCTCCGTCGGGACAGGGTATGGCTACACCTTC.

J is TRBJ1-5 and V is TRBV19; 10 bases match TRBD1. V was pared by 5 bases and J by 0 bases, with 4 bases of the junction left unmatched. Germline assignment: CDR1 LNHDA and CDR2 SQIVND (reference sequence). The CDR3 consists of 16 residues. The CDR3 loop is CASSLGQGISNQPQHF. CDR3 nucleotide sequence: TGTGCCAGTAGTTTGGGACAGGGGATTAGCAATCAGCCCCAGCATTTT.

The gene calls are TRBV6-5 and TRBJ2-5; D ambiguous. V was cut by 6 bases and J by 5 bases, with 7 bases left in between. The CDR3 spans 11 residues. CDR1 is MNHEY and CDR2 is SVGAGI in the germline V gene. CDR3 in DNA: TGTGCCAGCAGGGGCTTCGAGACCCAGTACTTC. It translates to CASRGFETQYF.

The chain recombines TRBV15 with TRBJ1-5, with a weak D call TRBD1 (6 bases). Germline V gives CDR1 LNHNV, CDR2 YYDKDF (reference sequence). Trimming removed 4 bases from V and 5 bases from J, with 9 bases in between. There are 13 residues in the CDR3. This CDR3 is CATSKDRYQPQHF. CDR3 sequence (DNA): TGTGCCACCAGCAAAGACAGGTATCAGCCCCAGCATTTT.

The gene calls are TRBV7-8 and TRBJ1-2; D is perhaps TRBD1 (6 bases). Looked up from germline, CDR1 is SGHVS and CDR2 is FQNEAQ. This CDR3 is 14 amino acids long. Trimming stripped 5 bases from V and 5 bases from J, with 15 bases between. CDR3: CASSLPDRRYGYTF. The CDR3 bases are TGTGCCAGCAGCCTGCCTGACAGGAGATATGGCTACACCTTC.

The chain couples TRBV27 to TRBJ2-7, with 10 bases identical to TRBD2. J was trimmed by 2 bases and V by 9 bases; bases with no gene match: 4. The CDR3 consists of 13 residues. Germline-derived CDR1 and CDR2 are MNHEY and SMNVEV (reference sequence). The chain's CDR3 is CARISGRTYEQYF. The CDR3 nucleotides read TGTGCCAGGATTAGCGGGAGGACCTACGAGCAGTACTTC.

This clone was counted a single time. V gene TRBV6-7 combines with J gene TRBJ1-5, with TRBD1 as a possible D gene (5 bases). TRBV6-7 is an ORF for which the function is uncertain. With 6 bases removed from V and 5 bases from J, the gap between germline ends came to 20 bases. This CDR3 region has 16 residues. CDR3 coding DNA: TGTGCCAGCAGGGCTCTGGGGGGAGGATGTTATCAGCCCCAGCATTTT. Its translation is CASRALGGGCYQPQHF.